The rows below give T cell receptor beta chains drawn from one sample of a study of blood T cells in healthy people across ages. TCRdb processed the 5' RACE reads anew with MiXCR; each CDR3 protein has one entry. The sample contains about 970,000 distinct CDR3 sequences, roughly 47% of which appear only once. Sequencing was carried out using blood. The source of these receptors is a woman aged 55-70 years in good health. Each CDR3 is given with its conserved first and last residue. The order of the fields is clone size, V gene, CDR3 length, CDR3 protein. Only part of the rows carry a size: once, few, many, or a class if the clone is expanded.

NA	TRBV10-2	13	CASSRDSHSPLHF
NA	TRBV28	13	CASSVRGKDEQFF
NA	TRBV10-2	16	CASSEPTSGRYYEQYF
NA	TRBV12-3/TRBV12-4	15	CASSRRGSGTDTQYF
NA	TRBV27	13	CASKGTLGDTQYF
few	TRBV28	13	CASRGLAVYEQYF
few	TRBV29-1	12	CSDLGGTAEQFF
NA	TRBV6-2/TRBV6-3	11	CASNTPSSQYF
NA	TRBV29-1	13	CSVDSKDRNIQYF
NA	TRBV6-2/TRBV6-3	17	CASSYPTWGIADYEQYF
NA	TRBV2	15	CASSGGGGVNQPQHF
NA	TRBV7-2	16	CASSPGLANSYNEQFF
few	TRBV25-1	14	CASSGMRESETQYF
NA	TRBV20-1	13	CSASARAGYEQYF
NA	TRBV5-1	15	CASTLIESSYNEQFF
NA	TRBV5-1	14	CASSKTGIANEQFF
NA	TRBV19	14	CASSEGQDFYEQYF
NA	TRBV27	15	CASSLTGGLGETQYF
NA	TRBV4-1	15	CASSQNHQANYGHTF
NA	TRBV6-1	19	CASRISTSGLLGSYNEQFF
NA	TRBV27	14	CAIDVGGSSYEQYF
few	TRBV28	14	CASSFSRGLDEQYF
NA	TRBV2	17	CTSSRQGGLTGANVLTF
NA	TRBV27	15	CASSLSGLANYEQYF
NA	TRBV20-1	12	CSASRTENIQYF